Following are 30 T cell receptor beta chains from one sample sequenced in a study of blood T cell repertoires in COVID-19. Assay: immunoSEQ multiplex PCR; the TCRdb copy retains only in-frame clones and omits some. This table holds about 84,000 clones, 70% to 75% found once. The sample was peripheral blood. The receptor set was obtained from a man aged 50 to 59 with active or convalescent COVID-19.

The genes are TRBV11-1 and TRBJ2-3; no clear D. Germline CDR1 is SGHAT and CDR2 is FQDESV (reference sequence). V was trimmed by 4 bases and J by 6 bases, leaving 14 bases between them. The CDR3 is made up of 14 amino acids. CDR3 bases: TGTGCCAGCAGCTCTGACTGGCTTGCGGATACGCAGTATTTT. Protein sequence: CASSSDWLADTQYF.

Of note for this clone: The junction does not match germline at one end; this may be a read error. The chain couples TRBV2 to TRBJ1-2; 12 nucleotides line up with TRBD1. CDR1 is SNHLY and CDR2 is FYNNEI in the germline V gene. This CDR3 contains 14 residues. CDR3 DNA sequence: TGTACCAGCAGTGAAGGGACAGGGGGCGGTGGCTACACCTTC. It specifies CTSSEGTGGGGYTF.

The chain recombines TRBV19 with TRBJ1-6; 8 bases line up with TRBD1. In germline, CDR1 is LNHDA, CDR2 SQIVND (reference sequence). This CDR3 is built from 18 residues. Unmatched junction bases numbered 6, after V lost 2 bases and J lost 0 bases. DNA of the CDR3: TGTGCCAGTAGTATACGGGACAGGAGGAGCTCCTATAATTCACCCCTCCACTTT. This codes for CASSIRDRRSSYNSPLHF.

This chain connects TRBV5-8 to TRBJ2-2; 13 bases map to TRBD2. This CDR3 region has 17 residues. In germline, CDR1 is SGHTS, CDR2 YDEGEE. V shed 3 bases, J shed 1 base, and the junction held 3 bases outside the gene matches. The CDR3 sequence: CASSSGLAGVNTGELFF. For the CDR3, the DNA is TGTGCCAGCAGCTCTGGACTAGCGGGGGTGAACACCGGGGAGCTGTTTTTT.

The chain uses TRBV7-9 and TRBJ1-6; 7 bases agree with TRBD1. The CDR3 length is 16 residues. After removal of 4 bases from V and 4 bases from J, the junction contained 7 bases not matched to a gene. Germline-derived CDR1 and CDR2 are SEHNR and FQNEAQ (reference sequence). The chain's CDR3 is CASSSKPGQYNSPLHF. CDR3 DNA: TGTGCCAGCAGCTCGAAGCCGGGACAGTATAATTCACCCCTCCACTTT.

This clone was counted between two and nine times. The CDR3 sequence is CASSPSGTGGRNEQFF. CDR3 coding DNA: TGTGCCAGCAGCCCCTCCGGGACAGGGGGCCGCAATGAGCAGTTCTTC. The chain is built from TRBV11-2 and TRBJ2-1, with 12 bases that match TRBD1. CDR1 and CDR2 (germline): SGHAT, FQNNGV. The CDR3 totals 16 residues. V trimming: 5 bases; J trimming: 6 bases; junction bases outside the gene matches: 8. The entire variable domain, with the rest obtained from reference TRBV11-2 and TRBJ2-1, is as follows: EAGVAQSPRYKIIEKRQSVAFWCNPISGHATLYWYQQILGQGPKLLIQFQNNGVVDDSQLPKDRFSAERLKGVDSTLKIQPAKLEDSAVYLCASSPSGTGGRNEQFFGPGTRLTVL.

In this sample, this clone turned up a few times. This sequence joins TRBV7-3 and TRBJ2-5; D is possibly TRBD1 (6 bases). The CDR3 contains 14 residues. Germline-derived CDR1 and CDR2 are SGHTA and FQGTGA. V was shortened by 5 bases and J by 5 bases, with 15 bases between the two germline ends. The CDR3 region has the DNA TGTGCCAGCAGCAACAACAGGGTCGATGAGACCCAGTACTTC. Translation gives CASSNNRVDETQYF.

This chain connects TRBV7-6 to TRBJ2-2; TRBD2 matches at 9 bases. V was pared by 5 bases and J by 7 bases, with 17 bases of the junction left unmatched. The CDR3 has 18 residues. Germline values: CDR1 SGHVS, CDR2 FNYEAQ. This chain's CDR3 is CASSPQSGGGGAVGELFF. In DNA form, the CDR3 reads TGTGCCAGCAGCCCTCAATCCGGCGGCGGGGGGGCGGTCGGGGAGCTGTTTTTT.

The chain has TRBV27 and TRBJ1-1; 7 positions match TRBD1. This CDR3 has 12 amino acids. V shed 3 bases, J shed 5 bases, and the junction held 0 bases outside the gene matches. From germline, CDR1 is MNHEY and CDR2 SMNVEV (reference sequence). CDR3 nucleotides: TGTGCCAGCAGTTTGACAGGGACTGAAGCTTTCTTT. Residues: CASSLTGTEAFF.

This chain uses TRBV10-3 with TRBJ2-5, with a tentative D call TRBD2 (6 bases). Germline-derived CDR1 and CDR2 are ENHRY and SYGVKD. The CDR3 extends over 14 amino acids. The V end was cut by 3 bases, the J end by 1 base, with 9 bases between. The CDR3 coding sequence is TGTGCCATCAGTGACCGGCGGGGCCAAGAGACCCAGTACTTC. This gives the protein CAISDRRGQETQYF.

The chain employs TRBV11-3 and TRBJ2-7; D is unresolved. V shed 5 bases and J shed 5 bases, with 13 bases lying between them. The V gene's germline CDR1 is SGHNT and CDR2 YENEEA. There are 13 residues in the CDR3. CDR3 sequence reads: CASSPGFENEQYF. The CDR3 DNA reads TGTGCCAGCAGCCCAGGATTTGAGAACGAGCAGTACTTC. The full variable domain, rest sourced from reference TRBV11-3 and TRBJ2-7, is EAGVVQSPRYKIIEKKQPVAFWCNPISGHNTLYWYLQNLGQGPELLIRYENEEAVDDSQLPKDRFSAERLKGVDSTLKIQPAELGDSAVYLCASSPGFENEQYFGPGTRLTVT.

In this sample, this clone turned up a few times. V usage is TRBV5-1 and J usage is TRBJ2-3, with 7 bases aligning to TRBD2. In germline, CDR1 is SGHRS, CDR2 YFSETQ. J lost 4 bases, V lost 0 bases, and 5 bases had no gene match. CDR3 length: 15 amino acids. The CDR3 reads CASSLDGLGADTQYF. The CDR3 nucleotides read TGCGCCAGCAGCTTGGATGGACTAGGGGCAGATACGCAGTATTTT. The variable domain in full, with the rest retrieved from reference TRBV5-1 and TRBJ2-3, is KAGVTQTPRYLIKTRGQQVTLSCSPISGHRSVSWYQQTPGQGLQFLFEYFSETQRNKGNFPGRFSGRQFSNSRSEMNVSTLELGDSALYLCASSLDGLGADTQYFGPGTRLTVL.

The CDR3 nucleotides read TGCGCCAGCAGCCTCACGGTAGCCAAAAACATTCAGTACTTC. This sequence encodes CASSLTVAKNIQYF. This chain connects TRBV5-1 to TRBJ2-4; D unresolved. The CDR3 is made up of 14 amino acids. Germline CDR1 is SGHRS and CDR2 is YFSETQ. Trimming left V 4 bases short and J 0 bases short, with 8 bases between.

This clone was counted a single time. V is TRBV7-6 and J is TRBJ2-1; 7 bases are a match to TRBD1. The CDR3 has 15 amino acids. V gave up 4 bases and J gave up 4 bases; unmatched junction bases: 7. Germline V gene data show CDR1 as SGHVS and CDR2 as FNYEAQ. CDR3 sequence (DNA): TGTGCCAGCAGCTGGGCGGCAGGGGGTTACAATGAGCAGTTCTTC. It codes for CASSWAAGGYNEQFF. Full variable domain (missing parts from reference TRBV7-6 and TRBJ2-1): GAGVSQSPRYKVTKRGQDVALRCDPISGHVSLYWYRQALGQGPEFLTYFNYEAQQDKSGLPNDRFSAERPEGSISTLTIQRTEQRDSAMYRCASSWAAGGYNEQFFGPGTRLTVL.

The chain links TRBV2 to TRBJ1-4; D possibly corresponds to TRBD1 (6 bases). Germline CDR1 SNHLY, CDR2 FYNNEI. The CDR3 has 18 residues. V was shortened by 8 bases and J by 13 bases, with 35 bases between the two germline ends. This CDR3 reads CASSWAMGGGATIRGLFF. The CDR3 DNA follows: TGTGCCAGCTCCTGGGCCATGGGTGGCGGAGCTACAATCAGGGGACTGTTTTTT.

The gene calls are TRBV3-1 (or the pseudogene TRBV3-2) and TRBJ2-5; weak D call: TRBD2 (6 bases). Germline CDR1 is LGHDT and CDR2 is YNNKEL (reference sequence). The V end lost 0 bases, the J end lost 3 bases, and 8 bases lay between the germline ends. The CDR3 covers 14 residues. The CDR3 loop reads CASSQEREEETQYF. The CDR3 coding sequence is TGTGCCAGCAGCCAAGAGCGGGAAGAAGAGACCCAGTACTTC.

The chain has TRBV28 and TRBJ2-5; tentatively, D is TRBD1 (5 bases). The CDR3 has 16 residues. Germline CDR1 MDHEN, CDR2 SYDVKM. With 3 bases removed from V and 1 base from J, the gap between germline ends came to 15 bases. CDR3 in amino acids: CASSFERARGQETQYF. CDR3 nucleotides: TGTGCCAGCAGTTTTGAACGCGCAAGGGGCCAAGAGACCCAGTACTTC.

The rearrangement uses TRBV4-3 and TRBJ2-1, with TRBD2 matching 11 bases. The germline V gene has CDR1 LGHNA and CDR2 YSLEER. The CDR3 runs 16 residues. V dropped 0 bases and J dropped 9; count of bases not matched to a gene: 7. The CDR3 is CASSQDRASGRTEQFF. The CDR3 coding sequence is TGCGCCAGCAGCCAAGATCGAGCTAGCGGGAGGACTGAGCAGTTCTTC.

J is TRBJ2-7 and V is TRBV15, with D possibly being TRBD1 (5 bases). The V end was cut by 0 bases, the J end by 2 bases, with 11 bases between. The V gene's germline CDR1 is LNHNV and CDR2 YYDKDF (reference sequence). The CDR3 is 15 residues long. CDR3 amino acids: CATSRDQGGTYEQYF. DNA of the CDR3: TGTGCCACCAGCAGAGATCAGGGCGGCACCTACGAGCAGTACTTC.

The chain links TRBV13 to TRBJ2-5; possibly TRBD1 for D (7 bases). Germline assignment: CDR1 PRHDT and CDR2 FYEKMQ (reference sequence). CDR3 length: 16 amino acids. Deletions cut 4 bases from V and 1 base from J, with 16 bases between. The CDR3 loop reads CASSSGDSIFQETQYF. CDR3 in DNA: TGTGCCAGCAGCTCGGGGGACAGTATCTTCCAAGAGACCCAGTACTTC.

This clone was seen a single time. The V gene is TRBV5-1, the J gene TRBJ1-2; 8 bases are shared with TRBD1. Germline V lookup: CDR1 SGHRS, CDR2 YFSETQ. This CDR3 is 14 amino acids long. Trimming took 3 bases from V and 8 from J; bases not matched to a gene: 9. The CDR3 reads CASSSDGQGYGYTF. The CDR3 DNA reads TGCGCCAGCAGCTCCGATGGACAGGGCTACGGCTACACCTTC.

The chain has TRBV3-1 (or the pseudogene TRBV3-2) and TRBJ2-2; D is unresolved. CDR1 LGHDT and CDR2 YNNKEL come from the germline V gene (reference sequence). The CDR3 consists of 13 residues. The V and J ends lost 4 bases and 3 bases respectively, with 6 bases between them. In DNA, the CDR3 is TGTGCCAGCAGCCCGTTATACACCGGGGAGCTGTTTTTT. Translating it yields CASSPLYTGELFF.

In its sample, this clone was seen once. The chain combines TRBV7-2 with TRBJ2-7; tentatively, D is TRBD2 (5 bases). The CDR3 has 14 amino acids. The germline V and J ends were trimmed by 5 bases and 7 bases, with 18 bases remaining between them. Germline loops: CDR1 SGHTA, CDR2 FQGNSA. This chain's CDR3 is CASSRPGHGGEQYF. CDR3 DNA sequence: TGTGCCAGCAGCCGCCCCGGGCACGGCGGGGAGCAGTACTTC.

The CDR3 loop reads CASSPTPGVPEAFF. Written as DNA, the CDR3 is TGTGCCAGCAGTCCCACCCCAGGGGTACCTGAAGCTTTCTTT. This chain links TRBV6-5 with TRBJ1-1, with D perhaps TRBD1 (6 bases). V was trimmed by 5 bases and J by 6 bases, leaving 16 bases between them. This CDR3 is 14 amino acids long. The germline gives CDR1 MNHEY, CDR2 SVGAGI.

This clone was found once. The chain recombines TRBV6-5 with TRBJ1-5; D is unresolved. V was clipped by 6 bases and J by 3 bases, with 9 bases between them. The CDR3 length is 13 residues. Germline V gene lookup returns CDR1 MNHEY and CDR2 SVGAGI. The CDR3 loop is CASSREANQPQHF. The CDR3 DNA reads as TGTGCCAGCAGCCGAGAGGCCAATCAGCCCCAGCATTTT.

The gene calls are TRBV3-1 (or the pseudogene TRBV3-2) and TRBJ2-1; 9 bases agree with TRBD2. Germline assignment: CDR1 LGHDT and CDR2 YNNKEL (reference sequence). This CDR3 region has 17 residues. Trimming cost V 2 bases and J 4 bases; bases outside gene matches: 9. The chain's CDR3 is CASSQQRLLAGYNEQFF. The CDR3 DNA reads as TGTGCCAGCAGCCAACAACGTTTACTAGCGGGTTACAATGAGCAGTTCTTC.

The CDR3 sequence is CASSLAGNPYEQYF. CDR3 coding DNA: TGCGCCAGCAGCTTGGCAGGGAACCCCTACGAGCAGTACTTC. The chain combines TRBV5-1 with TRBJ2-7; D is possibly TRBD1 (5 bases). The CDR3 length is 14 residues. Germline CDR1 is SGHRS and CDR2 is YFSETQ. The V gene lost 0 bases and the J gene lost 2 bases, with 9 bases spanning the gap.

The chain combines TRBV7-8 with TRBJ1-2; D is unclear. CDR1 SGHVS and CDR2 FQNEAQ come from the germline V gene. This CDR3 is built from 14 residues. Between the trimmed V and J ends, which lost 5 bases and 3 bases, there was a span of 13 bases. CDR3 DNA: TGTGCCAGCAGCCGTCGTTTGGCTGACTATGGCTACACCTTC. This encodes CASSRRLADYGYTF.

The chain recombines TRBV19 with TRBJ2-7; 13 nucleotides match TRBD2. CDR3 length equals 16 residues. With 2 bases clipped from V and 2 bases from J, the junction kept 3 bases outside the gene matches. The V gene's germline CDR1 is LNHDA and CDR2 SQIVND (reference sequence). The chain's CDR3 is CASSIKTSGGPYEQYF. CDR3 sequence (DNA): TGTGCCAGTAGTATAAAGACTAGCGGGGGGCCCTACGAGCAGTACTTC.

This clone occurred once. The rearrangement joins TRBV4-2 to TRBJ1-2; D possibly corresponds to TRBD1 (5 bases). The CDR3 loop spans 16 amino acids. V dropped 0 bases and J dropped 5 bases, with 16 bases sitting between them. Germline loops: CDR1 LGHNA, CDR2 YNFKEQ. The CDR3 spells CASSQDQWTYDYGYTF. Here the CDR3 DNA reads TGTGCCAGCAGCCAAGATCAATGGACATACGATTATGGCTACACCTTC.